The 20 T cell receptor beta chains below were found in one sample sequenced in a study of blood T cell repertoires in COVID-19. Sequenced by immunoSEQ multiplex PCR; TCRdb stores in-frame clones only, minus some. The table lists a few hundred thousand clones, roughly 84% of them singletons, with approximately 5.1% in the top ten. Sequencing was performed on peripheral blood. The origin of the receptors is an older woman who had recovered from COVID-19.

Worth noting for this clone: In the same sample, other DNA sequences code for this CDR3. The chain carries TRBV18 and TRBJ2-3; 13 bases are shared with TRBD2. Germline CDR1 KGHSH, CDR2 LQKENI. The CDR3 totals 16 residues. Trimming removed 2 bases from V and 2 bases from J; junction bases left unmatched: 1. The CDR3: CASSPGTSGATDTQYF. CDR3 coding DNA: TGTGCCAGCTCACCAGGGACTAGCGGGGCCACAGATACGCAGTATTTT.

The chain joins TRBV2 to TRBJ2-1; 9 nucleotides line up with TRBD1. Trimming took 9 bases from V and 7 from J; bases not matched to a gene: 16. The CDR3 is made up of 16 amino acids. The germline gives CDR1 SNHLY, CDR2 FYNNEI. CDR3 protein: CASPFPGQGRVNEQFF. As DNA, the CDR3 is TGTGCCAGTCCTTTCCCGGGACAGGGAAGGGTGAATGAGCAGTTCTTC.

The chain has TRBV5-1 and TRBJ2-3, with D possibly TRBD2 on 5 matching bases. This CDR3 has 14 amino acids. Germline CDR1 SGHRS, CDR2 YFSETQ. The CDR3 region is CAPRGSQKADTQYF. The CDR3 DNA is TGCGCTCCCCGGGGTTCCCAAAAAGCAGATACGCAGTATTTT.

This clone was detected only a few times. The V gene is TRBV11-3, the J gene TRBJ2-3; the D gene is possibly TRBD2 (6 bases). Trimming removed 5 bases from V and 2 bases from J, with 11 bases in between. This CDR3 spans 14 amino acids. The germline CDR1 and CDR2 sequences are SGHNT and YENEEA. The CDR3 sequence: CASSPGGNTDTQYF. The DNA for the CDR3 is TGTGCCAGCAGCCCCGGGGGAAACACAGATACGCAGTATTTT.

V gene TRBV7-9 combines with J gene TRBJ2-3; D possibly corresponds to TRBD1 (6 bases). Germline V gene lookup returns CDR1 SEHNR and CDR2 FQNEAQ (reference sequence). CDR3 length: 15 residues. With 1 base removed from V and 3 bases from J, the gap between germline ends came to 11 bases. DNA for the CDR3: TGTGCCAGCAGCTTAGGGGGCAGGGGAACAGATACGCAGTATTTT. As protein: CASSLGGRGTDTQYF.

The CDR3 loop reads CASSLTLGQGSEGYTF. DNA of the CDR3: TGTGCCAGCAGTTTAACGTTGGGACAGGGATCCGAGGGCTACACCTTC. V is TRBV28 and J is TRBJ1-2, with 9 bases fitting TRBD1. The CDR3 length is 16 residues. Germline assignment: CDR1 MDHEN and CDR2 SYDVKM. After removal of 2 bases from V and 8 bases from J, the junction contained 12 bases not matched to a gene.

The gene calls are TRBV9 and TRBJ2-2; D is perhaps TRBD1 (6 bases). CDR3 length: 17 amino acids. V gave up 2 bases and J gave up 1 base, with 15 bases separating them. Germline CDR1 is SGDLS and CDR2 is YYNGEE. The CDR3 reads CASSVGPRTVNTGELFF. CDR3 DNA: TGTGCCAGCAGCGTGGGACCGAGGACAGTGAACACCGGGGAGCTGTTTTTT.

The J gene is TRBJ2-7, the V gene TRBV6-5, with 11 bases identical to TRBD1. The CDR3 consists of 15 residues. Germline assignment: CDR1 MNHEY and CDR2 SVGAGI. Trimming cost V 4 bases and J 7 bases; bases outside gene matches: 9. In DNA form, the CDR3 reads TGTGCCAGCAGTTCAAACCGGGACAGGGGGTATGAGCAGTACTTC. It specifies CASSSNRDRGYEQYF.

The chain uses TRBV27 and TRBJ2-7; 12 bases are shared with TRBD2. The germline gives CDR1 MNHEY, CDR2 SMNVEV (reference sequence). The V and J ends lost 5 bases and 3 bases, in that order; junction bases with no gene match: 5. The CDR3 has 15 residues. In DNA, the CDR3 is TGTGCCAGCAGTCCAACTAGCGGGGGGCTCTACGAGCAGTACTTC. Translation gives CASSPTSGGLYEQYF.

The V gene is TRBV5-1, the J gene TRBJ2-5, with 8 bases matching TRBD1. CDR3 size: 15 residues. CDR1 SGHRS and CDR2 YFSETQ come from the germline V gene. Germline trimming cut 6 bases from V and 1 base from J; bases unmatched to any gene: 8. The CDR3 sequence is CASTNTGGGQETQYF. The CDR3 bases are TGCGCCAGCACCAATACAGGGGGAGGCCAAGAGACCCAGTACTTC.

V and J are TRBV5-4 and TRBJ2-7, with 9 positions matching TRBD1. Germline V gene data show CDR1 as SGHNT and CDR2 as YYREEE (reference sequence). J gave up 4 bases and V 5 bases, and 4 bases lay outside the gene matches. The CDR3 totals 13 residues. The CDR3 region has the DNA TGTGCCAGCAGTCGGGACAGGGCTTACGAGCAGTACTTC. Amino acids: CASSRDRAYEQYF.

This chain links TRBV5-4 with TRBJ1-4; no clear D gene. This CDR3 has 13 residues. Trimming removed 0 bases at V and 8 bases at J, with 8 bases between. Germline V gene sequence: CDR1 SGHNT, CDR2 YYREEE (reference sequence). Here the CDR3 reads CASSLDMEEKLFF. The CDR3 nucleotides are TGTGCCAGCAGCTTGGATATGGAGGAAAAACTGTTTTTT.

This clone was observed a single time. The V call is TRBV3-1 (or the pseudogene TRBV3-2), the J call TRBJ2-5; TRBD1 matches 9 bases. This CDR3 region has 14 residues. Unmatched junction bases numbered 4, after V lost 4 bases and J lost 4 bases. Germline V gene lookup returns CDR1 LGHDT and CDR2 YNNKEL (reference sequence). The CDR3 nucleotides read TGTGCCAGCAGCCGACAGGGGGAGGGAGAGACCCAGTACTTC. Encoded protein: CASSRQGEGETQYF.

The rearrangement joins TRBV5-5 to TRBJ2-3; 11 bases line up with TRBD1. Germline V gene lookup returns CDR1 SGHKS and CDR2 YYEKEE (reference sequence). The CDR3 sequence is 16 residues long. The J segment lost 5 bases and the V segment lost 0 bases, leaving 5 bases of the junction unmatched. The CDR3 nucleotides are TGTGCCAGCAGCTTGGCCGGGACAGGGGGTAGAGATACGCAGTATTTT. Its protein is CASSLAGTGGRDTQYF.

V and J are TRBV9 and TRBJ2-2, with 13 positions matching TRBD2. The V and J ends lost 4 bases and 6 bases, in that order; junction bases with no gene match: 6. The germline V gene has CDR1 SGDLS and CDR2 YYNGEE. This CDR3 comprises 16 residues. The CDR3 reads CASSPLAGGLAGELFF. CDR3 in DNA: TGTGCCAGCAGCCCACTAGCGGGGGGGCTGGCCGGGGAGCTGTTTTTT.

The chain has TRBV7-2 and TRBJ2-7, with D uncertain. CDR1 is SGHTA, CDR2 FQGNSA, per germline. This CDR3 is built from 14 residues. V was cut by 1 base and J by 2 bases, with 9 bases left in between. The CDR3: CASSLVVSAYEQYF. The CDR3 nucleotides are TGTGCCAGCAGCTTAGTTGTCAGTGCCTACGAGCAGTACTTC.

This clone was seen only a few times. V and J are TRBV6-2 or TRBV6-3 and TRBJ1-1; 8 nucleotides line up with TRBD1. Germline loops: CDR1 MNHEY, CDR2 SVGEGT. The CDR3 spans 21 residues. Losses at the gene ends were 4 bases for V and 1 base for J; bases not matched to a gene: 23. Written as DNA, the CDR3 is TGTGCCAGCAGTTGGGTGTGGAGGACAGGGAGTTACCGCTCTACGAACACTGAAGCTTTCTTT. It specifies CASSWVWRTGSYRSTNTEAFF.

The chain couples TRBV7-2 to TRBJ2-7; 8 bases match TRBD1. V was clipped by 5 bases and J by 3 bases; unmatched bases: 6. Per germline, CDR1 SGHTA and CDR2 FQGNSA. CDR3 size: 14 residues. CDR3 bases: TGTGCCAGCAGCGTGGGACAGGCGTTCTACGAGCAGTACTTC. Residues: CASSVGQAFYEQYF.

The gene calls are TRBV7-3 and TRBJ2-3, with 12 bases that match TRBD2. The CDR3 is 15 residues long. The J segment lost 5 bases and the V segment lost 4 bases, leaving 4 bases of the junction unmatched. Germline values: CDR1 SGHTA, CDR2 FQGTGA. CDR3: CASSSSGGAKDTQYF. As DNA, the CDR3 is TGTGCCAGCAGCTCTAGCGGGGGGGCTAAAGATACGCAGTATTTT.

The rearrangement links TRBV7-2 to TRBJ2-7; perhaps TRBD1 as D (6 bases). This CDR3 has 14 residues. Germline assignment: CDR1 SGHTA and CDR2 FQGNSA. Trimming shortened V by 5 bases and J by 3 bases, and 14 bases separated the two germline ends. CDR3 in amino acids: CASSTDVQGYEQYF. CDR3 coding DNA: TGTGCCAGCAGCACCGATGTACAGGGCTACGAGCAGTACTTC.